Below, one TCR beta chain is given with its context. The data were taken from a study of blood T cell repertoires in COVID-19. Study overall: From the United States, Italy and Spain came samples of acute and convalescent COVID-19. Sample material is recorded as cDNA or gDNA derived from T cells, B-cell-depleted T cells, or PBMCs.

Per the original methods: By means of reference gene primer amplification, nucleated cell counts were estimated. The repertoire was sequenced with immunoSEQ multiplex PCR; TCRdb's copy has only in-frame clones and lacks some. Clone size and V and J calls were adopted from that table, with D and trimming inferred from the DNA. This sample has 250,000 to 300,000 clones, with 89% found just once. Per the germline V gene, CDR1 is GTSNPN and CDR2 is SVGIG (reference sequence). The V gene lost 8 bases and the J gene lost 6 bases, with 15 bases spanning the gap. The CDR3 sequence is 12 residues long. Input material: peripheral blood. This sequence was found in a middle-aged woman who had recovered from COVID-19. The chain links TRBV30 to TRBJ2-3; possible D gene TRBD1, 5 bases. CDR3 coding DNA: TGTGCCGGAAAAGGGGAATCGGATACGCAGTATTTT. Encoded protein: CAGKGESDTQYF.